This TCR beta chain was recorded in a study of STAT5B mutations in CD4+ large granular lymphocyte leukemia. Broader study findings: Main leukemic clonotypes were patient-specific, but 20% to 25% appeared at low frequency elsewhere.

A word on this clone: As yet, its antigen is unknown.

Generated by immunoSEQ multiplex PCR, the TCRdb table keeps only in-frame clones and is missing some. The sample holds tens of thousands of clones; approximately 83% are singletons and the top ten take more than 0.35%. CDR1 is SQVTM, CDR2 ANQGSEA, per germline. This CDR3 is 13 amino acids long. V gave up 6 bases and J gave up 7 bases, with 16 bases separating them. This clonotype was obtained from a human donor in good health. The sample was CD4+ T cells from blood buffy coats. The chain employs TRBV29-1 and TRBJ2-1; D remains unclear. The CDR3 here is CSVEPLTDNEQFF. The CDR3, as DNA: TGCAGCGTCGAACCCCTAACAGATAATGAGCAGTTCTTC.